This entry features one T cell receptor (beta chain) sequence. This clone is a singleton in its sample. Its antigen is still unknown. Base-call qualities are not available, and no considerably larger clone is one nucleotide away. The cohort was made up of several hundred healthy bone marrow donors. Cohort members were all nominally healthy when sampled, although unrecorded immune exposures were likely present. The donor was CMV seronegative and belonged to the group of 350 or so seronegative cohort members. A peripheral blood sample was collected from each donor, and TCR beta sequencing was performed on peripheral blood mononuclear cells. The Qiagen DNeasy Blood Extraction Kit was used to extract genomic DNA from the blood cell samples. Looking up the germline V gene (reference sequence) yields CDR1 MNHEY and CDR2 SMNVEV. Trimming costs V 5 bases and J 1 base, and their ends lie 18 bases apart. The CDR3 runs 16 residues from the cysteine to the phenylalanine. Only CDR3 DNA remains: 48 bases, in frame from the first base.

The sample comes from a study of cytomegalovirus exposure and HLA in healthy donors (dated by TCRdb to about 2017). About the investigation overall: An earlier analysis of some 620 of the donors reported 276 Gb of sequence data and 100 million to 120 million unique TCR beta sequences obtained from some 200 million T cells. An early release covering just under 650 HLA-typed donors comprised roughly 300 gigabases of sequencing data and tens of millions of unique TCR sequences. Of the 350 to 400 genotyped donors, over 65% fell in the genetic ancestry cluster associated with self-reported Caucasian donors. The study aimed to test whether signatures of past pathogen exposure could be identified by cataloging public T cell receptors. The study used immunosequencing to profile the T cell repertoires of approximately 690 subjects and linked those repertoires to cytomegalovirus serostatus. In addition to the first cohort of 666 subjects, a separate validation cohort of 130 or so different subjects was used. High-throughput TCR immunosequencing, statistical association of individual TCRs with disease status, and machine learning were combined to predict cytomegalovirus infection status. A later analysis re-examined previously published TCR beta repertoires from roughly 650 donors and added high-resolution HLA genotyping to investigate patterns of TCR occurrence. Rather than using new phenotypic data, the later analysis identified candidate immune exposures from TCR beta sequences and from how often those sequences occurred across donors. An earlier analysis of more than 450 of the donors used high-throughput TCR beta sequencing to judge whether each TCR beta V gene segment behaved as functional or pseudogenic. Donor age, sex, ethnicity and CMV serostatus were collected together with the repertoire data. In a later genetic analysis, genome-wide SNP genotypes for 398 of the 666 donors were used, and that subset was treated as a discovery cohort. All discovery cohort repertoires had been generated using a single sequencing platform. Both class I and class II loci were covered by HLA typing, at four-digit resolution. The number of typed donors differed by locus: roughly 629-640 for A, B, C, DRB1 and DQB1; roughly 510 for DQA1; some 590 for DPA1; and some 470 for DPB1. Four to six DR-DQ haplotypes were handled as single units for association and clustering, since linkage in the cohort was strong. On average, roughly 250,000 unique TCR beta nucleotide sequences were sequenced per donor among a few hundred genotyped donors of the cohort, with roughly 18% of those sequences being non-productive.

Library preparation used the immunoSEQ multiplex PCR assay. For the multiplex PCR, a mixture combining 60 forward primers for TCR Vbeta segments and 13 reverse primers for TCR Jbeta segments was used. The CDR3 region of rearranged TCR beta genes was amplified from genomic DNA with a multiplex PCR assay. On the Illumina HiSeq System, the amplified TCR beta libraries were sequenced as 87-base-pair reads. Under the source paper's analysis protocol: Across the roughly 600 repertoires, a later analysis counted roughly 84 million unique TCR beta chains, roughly 11 million of which were shared by at least two donors. Raw reads were error-corrected and collapsed into unique sequences with a nearest-neighbor algorithm that merged closely related sequences to remove PCR and sequencing errors. CDR3 sequences were aligned to IMGT reference sequences to assign V, D and J gene segments. For a sequence to be retained, a match of at least six nucleotides to both a V gene segment and a J gene segment was required. A rearrangement was called productive if the CDR3 had no stop codons and remained in frame with V and J, and every other rearrangement was called non-productive. Following IMGT convention, CDR3 was defined as the stretch from the second conserved V-encoded cysteine up to the conserved J-encoded phenylalanine. The earlier analysis of approximately 500 of the donors excluded sequences that lacked an unambiguous match to a single V gene segment. In an earlier analysis of a few hundred of the donors, V segments were called functional above 56.7% productive rearrangements and were called segregating when the between-donor standard deviation exceeded 5%. To diagnose cytomegalovirus status from the catalog of TCR beta chain sequences, a statistical classification framework was built. In a later analysis, V and J genes were assigned by comparing TCR nucleotide sequences against IMGT/GENE-DB human TR gene sequences. In a later analysis, CDR3 sequences and most-parsimonious VDJ recombination scenarios were assigned using the TCRdist pipeline. In a later analysis, every TCR beta chain was defined by the combination of its CDR3 amino acid sequence and its V-gene family, and reads without a unique V-gene family were dropped. As a way to deal with suspected cross-contamination and a sequencing artifact, a later analysis dropped 450 to 700 nucleotide sequences that were highly shared and had low generation probability. In a later analysis, a clonal expansion index was calculated for each public chain from normalized within-repertoire ranks of inferred template counts. A later analysis computed generation probabilities with a VDJ recombination model fitted to out-of-frame rearrangements, and checked the results against IGoR. Hypergeometric tests were used in a later analysis to score TCR-TCR, TCR-HLA and TCR-CMV co-occurrence, with a repertoire-size bias correction applied to the TCR pairs. False discovery rates were estimated in a later analysis by permuting HLA or CMV assignments 20 times. In a later analysis, co-occurring TCRs were grouped with DBSCAN, and TCRdist sequence similarity was added when clustering was performed within HLA-allele-positive subsets. Repertoires with fewer than 30,000 or more than 120,000 public chains, plus five repertoires with anomalous nucleotide sharing, were excluded from co-occurrence clustering. TCRdb re-hosts the immuneACCESS table, in-frame sequences only. Its copies lack some clones; in the studies checked, an unresolved V gene accounts for under half of them, and the cause for the rest is not known. The V and J calls and clone size are taken from that table; D and trimming were inferred from the DNA. Present in this sample are 160,000 or so clones, more than 60% of which were seen just once. The top ten clones comprise about 4.5% of the sample.

The paper's findings and limits, for the study overall: An association between a missense DCLRE1C variant and V-gene and J-gene trimming of TCR beta chains was found in a later genetic analysis and replicated in an independent cohort. A further reported finding was that TCR beta sequences accurately predicted the HLA-A and HLA-B alleles for most subjects in the first cohort. Because some donors lacked HLA typing at each locus, the association tests relied only on the typed subset. Most TCR sequences were observed very rarely across donors, whereas some public TCRs were present in many individuals. Compared with equally common non-associated chains, HLA-associated TCR beta chains in a later analysis were more clonally expanded and had lower generation probabilities. Assigning TCR associations to individual alleles was difficult when HLA alleles, especially DR and DQ, strongly co-occurred. In an earlier analysis of over 550 of the donors, most TCR beta V segments were observed in productive rearrangements about 87% or about 30% of the time, broadly matching IMGT annotations. Some IMGT-functional V segments, including TRBV6-2 and TRBV6-3, could not be distinguished by the 87-base-pair reads and were therefore excluded. CMV serostatus was the only immune exposure information available for the cohort. A cluster of highly shared sequence variants was judged likely to represent a technical artifact of the sequencing pipeline. Roughly uniform sequencing depth across donors was assumed in presence/absence analyses, although this assumption may not hold. According to a later analysis, most CMV-associated TCR beta chains appeared to be HLA-restricted, and the HLA associations seemed to be driven largely by CMV exposure. A later analysis reported that several top co-occurrence clusters appeared linked to parvovirus B19, influenza, CMV and Epstein-Barr virus. A later analysis found that TCR association rates varied across HLA loci, with DRB1 alleles showing the most associated TCRs and HLA-C alleles the fewest. Correlated functional status among segregating V segments might reflect linkage disequilibrium, but an unknown experimental factor could not be ruled out. Because counts were too low, approximately 18 rarely observed V segments, including chromosome 9 orphons, were excluded from the earlier analysis of 500 to 700 of the donors. It was suggested by the authors that the approach could potentially be generalized to other disease states and immunological phenotypes. Cytomegalovirus status was reported to be diagnosed by the classifier with high specificity and sensitivity in both the original and validation cohorts. In a later analysis, around 17,000 TCR beta sequences were associated with specific HLA alleles at a false discovery rate of 0.05. Only TCR beta chains were sequenced in this cohort, and the absence of alpha or paired-chain data limited detectable features. According to a later genetic analysis, donors in an Asian-associated ancestry cluster had fewer N-insertions in productive TCRs than the roughly 700-donor mean. A few of the identified cytomegalovirus-associated TCR beta chains were confirmed in vitro to be specific for cytomegalovirus antigens. The study gave a list of more than 150 TCR beta chains associated with cytomegalovirus.

The sequence links TRBV27 to TRBJ2-7; no D gene can be assigned with confidence. Sequencing was carried out using PBMCs. The receptor's source is a man aged 40-49 years in good health and CMV-seronegative. CDR3 reads: CASSQSSRRFSYEQYF. At the DNA level, the sequence is TGTGCCAGCAGTCAATCGTCGAGAAGATTTTCCTACGAGCAGTACTTC.